This T cell receptor (beta chain) derives from a study of identical twins. CDR3 length: 17 amino acids. Trimming cost V 6 bases and J 0 bases, with 15 bases left between them. Study-wide results and limits: For out-of-frame beta sequences, excess twin sharing was weaker. It was cross-sectional statistical analysis, not following the same donors, that the conclusions relied on.

cDNA molecules carried unique molecular identifiers, and template switching added a universal primer site. TCRdb recomputed calls from the 5' RACE reads with MiXCR, one row per CDR3 protein. The repertoire holds 220,000 or so distinct CDR3 sequences, with approximately 7% as singletons. In its sample, this clonotype was seen many times. Antigen: not known. This same sample was also part of a study on yellow fever vaccine responses in identical twins.

The sample comprised memory (CD45RO+) T cells sorted from blood. The clonotype was recovered from a woman aged 18 to 35 in good health. The chain recombines TRBV12-3 or TRBV12-4 with TRBJ2-6, with D perhaps assigned TRBD1 or TRBD2 (5 bases each). The CDR3 coding sequence is TGTGCCAGCAGATCGGGACGGATCCTCTCTGGGGCCAACGTCCTGACTTTC. Protein product: CASRSGRILSGANVLTF.